These 7 T cell receptor beta chains share one sample of origin, sequenced in a study of blood T cell repertoires in COVID-19. The protocol was immunoSEQ multiplex PCR, while the TCRdb copy is restricted to in-frame clones and leaves out a portion. The table shows 50,000 to 70,000 clones, with about 88% occurring only once. Sequenced: peripheral blood. The receptors were sampled from a woman in her seventies with active COVID-19.

This chain connects TRBV18 to TRBJ2-3, with 9 bases that match TRBD1. After removal of 1 base from V and 6 bases from J, the junction contained 5 bases not matched to a gene. The CDR3 has 15 amino acids. In germline, CDR1 is KGHSH, CDR2 LQKENI. The CDR3 DNA sequence: TGTGCCAGCTCACCACAGGGACAGGGATTGGATACGCAGTATTTT. Encoded protein: CASSPQGQGLDTQYF.

The chain has TRBV6-6 and TRBJ2-7, with 7 positions matching TRBD1. The trim removed 10 bases at V and 2 bases at J, leaving 5 bases unmatched. The length of the CDR3 is 12 residues. Germline-derived CDR1 and CDR2 are MNHNY and SVGAGI (reference sequence). The CDR3 nucleotides read TGTGCCATCTCAGACAGGGCCTACGAGCAGTACTTC. Its protein product is CAISDRAYEQYF.

This rearrangement joins TRBV3-1 (or the pseudogene TRBV3-2) to TRBJ2-1; D gene unclear. CDR3 length equals 11 residues. Germline V gene data show CDR1 as LGHDT and CDR2 as YNNKEL (reference sequence). V lost 3 bases, J lost 9 bases, and 6 bases lay in between. This chain's CDR3 is CASSQGSEQFF. CDR3 coding DNA: TGTGCCAGCAGCCAGGGCAGTGAGCAGTTCTTC.

The chain combines TRBV19 with TRBJ1-2; D gene unclear. The germline V gene has CDR1 LNHDA and CDR2 SQIVND (reference sequence). V lost 5 bases and J 1 base, leaving 11 bases between the germline ends. This CDR3 spans 14 amino acids. CDR3: CASSPSRGNYGYTF. As DNA, the CDR3 is TGTGCCAGTAGTCCCAGCAGAGGTAACTATGGCTACACCTTC. Together with reference TRBV19 and TRBJ1-2, the CDR3 gives the full variable domain: DGGITQSPKYLFRKEGQNVTLSCEQNLNHDAMYWYRQDPGQGLRLIYYSQIVNDFQKGDIAEGYSVSREKKESFPLTVTSAQKNPTAFYLCASSPSRGNYGYTFGSGTRLTVV.

The rearrangement links TRBV28 to TRBJ1-1; D not certain. Trimming pared 6 bases from V and 3 bases from J, leaving 8 bases between. The CDR3 consists of 12 residues. Germline assignment: CDR1 MDHEN and CDR2 SYDVKM. The CDR3 nucleotides are TGTGCCAGCAGGACCCTAGACACTGAAGCTTTCTTT. As protein: CASRTLDTEAFF.

The rearrangement joins TRBV19 to TRBJ2-1; tentatively, D is TRBD2 (6 bases). CDR1 is LNHDA and CDR2 is SQIVND in the germline V gene (reference sequence). This CDR3 region has 15 residues. The V end was cut by 7 bases, the J end by 0 bases, with 13 bases between. CDR3 loop: CASKRARSSYNEQFF. Here the CDR3 DNA reads TGTGCCAGTAAGCGGGCAAGGAGCTCCTACAATGAGCAGTTCTTC. Based on the CDR3 plus reference TRBV19 and TRBJ2-1, the full variable domain is DGGITQSPKYLFRKEGQNVTLSCEQNLNHDAMYWYRQDPGQGLRLIYYSQIVNDFQKGDIAEGYSVSREKKESFPLTVTSAQKNPTAFYLCASKRARSSYNEQFFGPGTRLTVL.

The chain has TRBV27 and TRBJ1-2; D gene unclear. V shed 0 bases and J shed 7 bases, with 12 bases lying between them. The germline V gene has CDR1 MNHEY and CDR2 SMNVEV (reference sequence). There are 14 residues in the CDR3. DNA for the CDR3: TGTGCCAGCAGTTTATCGGGCGGGCTGATTGGCTACACCTTC. Translation: CASSLSGGLIGYTF.